This T cell receptor beta chain was recorded in a study of blood T cell repertoires in COVID-19 (dated by TCRdb to the early 2020s). Notes on the research overall: Collaborator samples came from the United States, Italy and Spain and covered acute and convalescent phases of COVID-19. The prospective study material was composed of cDNA or gDNA derived from T cells, B-cell-depleted T cells, or PBMCs. Deeply sampled blood TCRbeta repertoires from subjects exposed to, actively infected with, or recovered from COVID-19 were included in the dataset. A freely available public database, intended as a resource for researchers studying the immune response to SARS-CoV-2, is where the repertoires were released. Samples were obtained from the ongoing ImmuneRACE study (first 160 participants) and from approximately 1,200 subjects provided by 6 global collaborators. The sample metadata nearly always contained a de-identified subject ID, COVID-19 status, age in years and sex. Where HLA class I and class II types were available, the types were taken from metadata supplied by the sample provider, not from assay-based typing. Overall study outcomes, separate from this receptor: The amount of clinical and demographic metadata varied by source and participant and was provided uncurated.

The immunoSEQ Assay, a bias-controlled multiplex PCR, was used to amplify TCRbeta CDR3 regions from genomic DNA. Under the source paper's analysis protocol: Nucleated cell counts per sample were estimated from amplification of reference gene primers within the assay. To quantify the absolute abundance of each unique TCRbeta CDR3 rearrangement, sequence reads were collapsed and filtered. For each sample, productive Simpson clonality was calculated as the square root of Simpson's diversity index across productive rearrangements. In its TCRdb copy, this immuneACCESS table keeps in-frame sequences only and misses some clones. Where compared with another copy, unresolved V genes explain less than half of these, and the others have no known cause. V and J calls plus clone size are reproduced from that table; the DNA served to infer D and trimming. This sample lists under 300,000 clones; around 84% were detected once. In total, the top ten clones hold around 3.4% of the sample.

The CDR3 sequence holds 15 residues, the cysteine and phenylalanine included. Only the CDR3 DNA is retained, 45 bases long and in frame from the first base. V has 2 bases trimmed and J has 2 bases trimmed; junction bases matching no gene number 2. The germline V gene provides CDR1 MNHEY and CDR2 SVGAGI. Points on this clone: Its antigen is not yet known. No much larger clone exists at a distance of one base, and base qualities are not known.

Collaborating institutions collected whole blood in K2EDTA tubes following their own protocols. Collaborator samples were shipped for TCRbeta analysis as frozen whole blood, isolated PBMCs, or DNA extracted from either sample type. Recombination connected TRBV6-5 to TRBJ2-7; 11 central nucleotides agree with TRBD1. Input material: peripheral blood. The source is a woman between 18 and 30 years old with acute or convalescent COVID-19. This receptor has the CDR3 CASSYPGQGAYEQYF. In nucleotides, the sequence is TGTGCCAGCAGTTACCCGGGACAGGGGGCCTACGAGCAGTACTTC.